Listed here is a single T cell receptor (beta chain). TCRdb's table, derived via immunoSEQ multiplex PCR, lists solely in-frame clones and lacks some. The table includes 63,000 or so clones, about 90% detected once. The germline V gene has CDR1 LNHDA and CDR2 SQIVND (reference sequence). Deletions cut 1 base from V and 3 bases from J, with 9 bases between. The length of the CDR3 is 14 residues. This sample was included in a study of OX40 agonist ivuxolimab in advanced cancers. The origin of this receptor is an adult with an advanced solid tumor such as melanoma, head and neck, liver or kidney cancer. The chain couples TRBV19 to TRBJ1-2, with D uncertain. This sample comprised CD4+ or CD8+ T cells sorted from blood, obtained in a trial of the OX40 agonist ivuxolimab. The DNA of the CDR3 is TGTGCCAGTAGTATAGGTGACAACTACTATGGCTACACCTTC. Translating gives CASSIGDNYYGYTF.